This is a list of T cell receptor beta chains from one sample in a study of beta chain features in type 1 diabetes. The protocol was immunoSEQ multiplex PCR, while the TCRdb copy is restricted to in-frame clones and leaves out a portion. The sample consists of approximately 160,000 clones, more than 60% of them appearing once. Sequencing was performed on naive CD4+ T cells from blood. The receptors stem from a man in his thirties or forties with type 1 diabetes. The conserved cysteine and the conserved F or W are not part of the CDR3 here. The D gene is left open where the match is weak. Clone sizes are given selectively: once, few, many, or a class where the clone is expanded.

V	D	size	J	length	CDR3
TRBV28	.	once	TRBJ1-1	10	ASSPGWEEAF
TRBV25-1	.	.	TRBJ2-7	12	ASSIDGPNDEQY
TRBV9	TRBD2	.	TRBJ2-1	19	ASSASRLAGGYPPSYNEQF
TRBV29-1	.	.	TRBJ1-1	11	SVAIGQDTEAF
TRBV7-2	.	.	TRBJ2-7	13	ASSSGTLGAYEQY
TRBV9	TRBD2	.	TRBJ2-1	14	ASSGTLAGVSNEQF
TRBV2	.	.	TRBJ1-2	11	ATQRQDASPYT
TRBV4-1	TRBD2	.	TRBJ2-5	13	ASSQAGGGPETQY
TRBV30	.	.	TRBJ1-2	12	ACSERLDDYGYT
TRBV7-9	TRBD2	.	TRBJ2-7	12	ASRPSGTTVEQY
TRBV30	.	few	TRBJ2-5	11	AWSAGPPETQY
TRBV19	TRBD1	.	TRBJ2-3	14	ASSILWDRRTDTQY
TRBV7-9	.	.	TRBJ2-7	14	ASSTGRRDRLYEQY
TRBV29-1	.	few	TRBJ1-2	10	SGSGTDYGYT
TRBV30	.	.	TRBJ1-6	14	AWRRDWSSYNSPLH
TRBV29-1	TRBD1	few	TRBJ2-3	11	SVTGQGEDTQY
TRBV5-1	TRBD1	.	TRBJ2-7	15	ASSSGQGPAVTYEQY
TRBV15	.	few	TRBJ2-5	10	ATSTGWETQY
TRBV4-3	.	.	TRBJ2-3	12	ASSRQASTDTQY
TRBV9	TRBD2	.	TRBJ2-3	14	ASSARLAGGTDTQY
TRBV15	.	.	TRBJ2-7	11	ATSRGSSYEQY
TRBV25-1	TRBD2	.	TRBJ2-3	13	ASSARDYHLDTQY
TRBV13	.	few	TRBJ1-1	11	ASSWGPNTEAF
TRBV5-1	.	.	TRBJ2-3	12	ASSLDRSTDTQY
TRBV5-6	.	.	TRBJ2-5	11	ASSLPGKETQY
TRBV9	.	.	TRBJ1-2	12	ASSAGVSNYGYT
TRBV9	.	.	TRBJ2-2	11	ASSPRSTGELF
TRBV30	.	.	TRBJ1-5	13	AWSVPDLANQPQH
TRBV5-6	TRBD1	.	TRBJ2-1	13	ASSSYRGSYNEQF
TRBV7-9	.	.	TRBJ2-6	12	ACESMAGANVLT
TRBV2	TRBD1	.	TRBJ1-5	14	ASSERGQGAVQPQH
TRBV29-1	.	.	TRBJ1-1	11	STEGYLNTEAF
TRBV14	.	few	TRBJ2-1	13	ASSPISGLDNEQF